This TCR beta chain was recovered during a study of lymphopenia after photon versus proton radiotherapy. Notes on the study in general: Under photons, naive T cells and diversity fell while effector/memory populations rose. In patients who died, overall survival fell as post-nadir TCR diversity dropped more.

Note on this clone: Its specificity is not known.

The table came from immunoSEQ multiplex PCR; TCRdb's copy has only in-frame clones and leaves some out. Here the sample spans around 30,000 clones, under 90% being singletons. The germline CDR1 and CDR2 sequences are MDHEN and SYDVKM. With 8 bases removed from V and 1 base from J, the gap between germline ends came to 9 bases. The CDR3 is 13 residues long. The sequencing used peripheral blood, collected from a patient treated with photon-based radiotherapy. The sequence was obtained from a woman between 50 and 59 years old with pancreatic cancer. The chain recombines TRBV28 with TRBJ2-4; no definite D call. The CDR3 DNA follows: TGTGCCAGCGGGGAACAGGCCAAAAACATTCAGTACTTC. Translating it yields CASGEQAKNIQYF.